This T cell receptor (beta chain) was sequenced for a study of identical twins (dated by TCRdb to the mid-2010s). With respect to the entire study: The study deep-sequenced TCR alpha and beta repertoires from monozygotic twins, unrelated adults of various ages and cord blood to test whether fetal clonotypes persist. Replicate twin experiments were performed at different times using different library preparation protocols to rule out contamination. Study-wide conclusions, independent of this receptor: Compared with coincidental sharing between unrelated individuals, an excess of low generation-probability sequences was observed among out-of-frame TCR alpha sequences shared between twins. Fewer insertions were carried by abundant cord blood beta clonotypes, a similar but weaker trend appeared in young adult naive repertoires, and no such trend appeared in memory repertoires. Zero-insertion analyses could be partly confounded by invariant T cells such as MAIT and iNKT, although diverse VJ usage argued against such confounding for most clonotypes. In monozygotic twins, recombination models systematically underestimated out-of-frame TCR alpha sharing, but the models matched the sharing seen between unrelated individuals. Excess twin sharing in beta out-of-frame sequences was weaker because fewer shared sequences lowered the signal-to-noise ratio. Conclusions relied on cross-sectional statistical analysis, since the same donors could not be followed over many years.

This clonotype was counted many times. This receptor's antigen is unknown. Base qualities are not recorded, but no much larger clone differs from it by a single base. V gives up 3 bases and J gives up 6 bases, and the segment between their germline ends measures 15 bases. The CDR3, from cysteine to phenylalanine, totals 15 residues. Only the CDR3 DNA is retained, 45 bases long and in frame from the first base. Receptor amplification or capture employed 5' RACE. Sequencer: Illumina HiSeq 2000. A universal primer binding site was added through template switching, and the final cDNA carried a unique molecular identifier so that TCR cDNA molecules could be counted accurately. Specific primers in the conserved constant-segment region were used to synthesize first-strand cDNA for the TCR alpha and beta chains. To control for contamination, every cDNA library carried two barcodes: a SMART-Mk sample barcode plus Illumina barcodes. TruSeq adapter sequences and Illumina sample barcodes were added in two successive PCR steps. TCR alpha and beta cDNA libraries were sequenced on the Illumina HiSeq platform with custom primers. In the authors' own workflow: MiGEC processed the raw reads to extract unique molecular identifiers, while MiXCR was used to determine the CDR3 positions. For each individual, recombination models were inferred using an EM algorithm with the repgenHMM and IGoR tools. The analysis of shared clonotypes was done with the tcR package in R, with sharing normalized by the product of cloneset sizes. To study raw recombination without the effects of thymic and clonal selection, out-of-frame nonproductive sequences were analyzed. TCRdb reprocessed the public reads (quality trimming at Q25 with fastp, clone calling with MiXCR) and kept in-frame beta chains. Duplicate CDR3 protein sequences are folded into a single record with the most common DNA and genes. Clone size and V and J calls follow TCRdb, not the original study. The sample has around 1.7 million distinct CDR3 sequences on record, about 32% of them singletons. The ten largest clonotypes hold less than 0.35% of the sample.

All donors were healthy Caucasians. The receptor was derived from a newborn girl in good health. Source material: cord blood. Rearrangement joined TRBV12-3 or TRBV12-4 to TRBJ2-1; the D gene identity is not certain. DNA sequence: TGTGCCAGCAGTTTGGTGGGCAGAGAGTCCAATGAGCAGTTCTTC. This sequence encodes CASSLVGRESNEQFF.